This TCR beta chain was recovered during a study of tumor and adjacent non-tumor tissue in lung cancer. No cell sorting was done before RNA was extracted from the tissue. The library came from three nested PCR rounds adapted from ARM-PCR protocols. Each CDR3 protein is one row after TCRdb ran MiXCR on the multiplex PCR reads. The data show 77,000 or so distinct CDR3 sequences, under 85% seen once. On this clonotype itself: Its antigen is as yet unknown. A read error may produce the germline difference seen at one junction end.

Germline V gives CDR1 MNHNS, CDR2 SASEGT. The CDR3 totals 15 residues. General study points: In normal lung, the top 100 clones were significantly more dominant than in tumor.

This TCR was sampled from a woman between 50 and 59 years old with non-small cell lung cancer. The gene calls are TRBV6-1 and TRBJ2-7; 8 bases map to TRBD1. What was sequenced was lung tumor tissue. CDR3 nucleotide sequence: TGCGCCAGCAGTGAAGATGGGACAGGCTCCTACGAGCGGTACTTC. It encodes CASSEDGTGSYERYF.